This TCR beta chain was recovered during a study of T cell repertoires in cytomegalovirus infection. Study information: The public TCR beta signatures pointed to both CMV infection and matching HLA type. Points from the study as a whole: Ex vivo, HLA-C-restricted CMV-specific TCR beta clonotypes prevailed over the rest of the response.

Details on this clonotype: Its cognate antigen is unknown.

In TCRdb, the reads were re-called with MiXCR into one record per CDR3 protein. The table records fewer than 850,000 distinct CDR3 sequences, roughly 28% of them present only once. The CDR3 is made up of 13 amino acids. Germline V gene lookup returns CDR1 MDHEN and CDR2 SYDVKM. Trimming took 6 bases from V and 5 from J, leaving 11 bases between them. This TCR came from a human donor in good health (CMV status not recorded). Some clones in this sample may be carry-over from other donors' samples. The V call is TRBV28, the J call TRBJ2-1; no reliable D call. Here the sequenced sample was cultured CD8+ T cells from PBMCs, taken from culture after CMV antigen stimulation. Here the CDR3 DNA reads TGTGCCAGCAGCGAACAAAACCACAATGAGCAGTTCTTC. Residues: CASSEQNHNEQFF.